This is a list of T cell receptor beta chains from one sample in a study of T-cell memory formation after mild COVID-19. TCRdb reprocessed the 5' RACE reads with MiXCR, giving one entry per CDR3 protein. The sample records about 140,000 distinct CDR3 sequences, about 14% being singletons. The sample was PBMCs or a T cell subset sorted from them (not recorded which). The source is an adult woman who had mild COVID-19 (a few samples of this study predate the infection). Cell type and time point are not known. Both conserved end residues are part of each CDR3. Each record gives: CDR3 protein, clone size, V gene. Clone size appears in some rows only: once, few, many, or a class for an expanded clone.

CASTGQGGNSPLHF - TRBV2
CASSLALAGAEQYF - TRBV7-2
CSARGIAGGVEQYF few TRBV20-1
CASSPGSDTNYGYTF once TRBV18
CASSVDGANQPQHF many TRBV9
CASKRGAGPYNEQFF - TRBV6-2/TRBV6-3
CATATADTQYF - TRBV24-1
CASSPDREQFF many TRBV5-1
CASSFGDRYTDTQYF - TRBV5-5
CASSRDPSSYEQYF once TRBV6-5
CASSFGGRETQYF few TRBV6-5
CASSQKGGSRVNTEAFF few TRBV4-1
CASSLRETYNEQFF few TRBV7-8
CASRPGWGLAAYNEQFF - TRBV5-1
CAIRAEPGQGNSYEQYF - TRBV10-3
CASSSWQGGTETQYF - TRBV5-1
CATSEWGTGGNNEQFF - TRBV24-1
CATSDLTSGGAYEQFF many TRBV24-1
CASRGQGQETQYF - TRBV12-3/TRBV12-4
CASTTLVGQGRTPLHF - TRBV11-2
CASSHRGESAKNIQYF few TRBV4-1
CSASRGGLNTGELFF few TRBV20-1
CASSLTRTQSYNEQFF many TRBV7-2
CASSEGHRTDTQYF - TRBV25-1
CASSQDPERSPQTDTQYF - TRBV4-2
CASSFQDSGNTIYF - TRBV28
CASSLLSSGTYYNEQFF - TRBV11-2
CASSFGQMNTEAFF many TRBV12-3/TRBV12-4
CSVRFGDIGQYF - TRBV29-1
CSVLRTADSGETQYF few TRBV20-1
CASSLETGGTDTQYF - TRBV7-8
CASSPDFSSYNEQFF few TRBV3-1
CASSSRGQGRNTGELFF many TRBV5-1
CASSPAVSVASYEQYF - TRBV3-1
CASSLLQNTEAFF - TRBV5-1
CSARDRGFNTGELFF - TRBV20-1